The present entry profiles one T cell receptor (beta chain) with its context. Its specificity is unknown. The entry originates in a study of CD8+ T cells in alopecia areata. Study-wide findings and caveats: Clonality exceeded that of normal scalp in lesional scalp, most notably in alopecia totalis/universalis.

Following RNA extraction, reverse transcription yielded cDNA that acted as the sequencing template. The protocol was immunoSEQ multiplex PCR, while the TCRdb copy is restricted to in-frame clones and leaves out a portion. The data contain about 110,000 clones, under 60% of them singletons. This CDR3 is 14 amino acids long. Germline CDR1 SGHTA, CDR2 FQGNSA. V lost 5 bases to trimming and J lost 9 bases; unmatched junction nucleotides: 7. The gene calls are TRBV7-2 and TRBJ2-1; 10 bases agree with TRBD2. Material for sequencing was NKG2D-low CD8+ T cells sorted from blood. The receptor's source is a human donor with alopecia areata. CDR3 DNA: TGTGCCAGCAGCCCGGGGGTAGCGGGAGGTGAGCAGTTCTTC. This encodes CASSPGVAGGEQFF.